The 3 T cell receptor beta chains presented below share a single source sample, sequenced in a study of T-cell memory formation after mild COVID-19. TCRdb reanalysed the 5' RACE reads using MiXCR and keeps one entry per CDR3 protein. The sample yields 500,000 to 650,000 distinct CDR3 sequences, about 20% seen once. Sequencing input: PBMCs or a T cell subset sorted from them (not recorded which). These receptors were collected from an adult woman who had mild COVID-19 (a few samples of this study predate the infection). Cell type and time point are not known.

As regards this clonotype: Given a much more abundant clone one base away, this may be a read error. The CDR3 loop reads CASSGVQNTEAFF. CDR3 DNA sequence: TGTGCCAGCAGTGGTGTGCAGAACACTGAAGCTTTCTTT. The chain is built from TRBV12-3 or TRBV12-4 and TRBJ1-1; D is unresolved. This CDR3 has 13 residues. V was cut by 5 bases and J by 1 base, with 8 bases left in between.

This clonotype was seen more than once but under ten times. This chain joins TRBV6-2 or TRBV6-3 and TRBJ1-5, with D tentatively TRBD1 (5 bases). V was trimmed by 2 bases and J by 4 bases, leaving 9 bases between them. This CDR3 has 14 residues. Germline V lookup: CDR1 MNHEY, CDR2 SVGEGT. The CDR3 reads CASSYGAPNQPQHF. CDR3 bases: TGTGCCAGCAGTTACGGGGCCCCGAATCAGCCCCAGCATTTT.

CDR3 protein: CASSGMGQGANGYTF. CDR3 DNA sequence: TGTGCCAGCAGTGGAATGGGACAGGGGGCAAATGGCTACACCTTC. The chain has TRBV2 and TRBJ1-2; 12 bases agree with TRBD1. Germline assignment: CDR1 SNHLY and CDR2 FYNNEI. This CDR3 is built from 15 residues. V lost 4 bases, J lost 6 bases, and 6 bases stayed unmatched.